These 18 T cell receptor beta chains came from one sample sequenced in a study of T cells expressing NK-cell markers. TCRdb reprocessed the 5' RACE reads and keeps a single row for each CDR3 protein, giving no DNA. This repertoire comprises about 450,000 distinct CDR3 sequences; its ten largest clones make up 7.3%. The sequenced material came from blood T cells: a sorted CD56 or NKG2C T cell subset, CD4+ or CD8+ T cells, or bulk PBMC T cells (not recorded which). The receptors come from a woman aged 18 to 75 in good health.

The rearrangement uses TRBV12-3 or TRBV12-4 and TRBJ2-7; TCRdb indicates TRBD1, and absent DNA this call remains unverified. This CDR3 has 14 amino acids. CDR3 protein: CASSSLTGRREQYF.

This CDR3 is CASSQLGGNEQFF. The chain is built from TRBV18 and TRBJ2-1; the D call of TRBD1 rests on TCRdb alone, since no DNA is present to check it. The germline V gene has CDR1 KGHSH and CDR2 LQKENI. CDR3 length equals 13 residues.

The V gene is TRBV5-6, the J gene TRBJ1-1; TCRdb designates TRBD1, a call that cannot be tested without DNA. Germline CDR1 reads SGHDT; CDR2 reads YYEEEE. This CDR3 region has 12 residues. CDR3 loop: CASSSGTLGAFF.

This chain connects TRBV5-6 to TRBJ2-7; TCRdb's D call of TRBD1 is untestable without DNA. This CDR3 is 14 amino acids long. Germline V CDR1 and CDR2: SGHDT, YYEEEE. The CDR3 spells CASRTQGESYEQYF.

V gene TRBV11-2 combines with J gene TRBJ1-1; the D call from TCRdb, TRBD1, cannot be confirmed without DNA. This CDR3 region has 14 residues. Germline assignment: CDR1 SGHAT and CDR2 FQNNGV. The chain's CDR3 is CASSLLGGATEAFF.

The chain employs TRBV6-5 and TRBJ1-2; TCRdb indicates TRBD1, and absent DNA this call remains unverified. CDR1 is MNHEY, CDR2 SVGAGI, per germline. The CDR3 has 12 amino acids. The CDR3 protein is CASTQGGYGYTF.

The chain recombines TRBV7-2 with TRBJ2-3. There are 13 residues in the CDR3. CDR1 SGHTA and CDR2 FQGNSA come from the germline V gene. The CDR3 sequence is CASSYGGADTQYF.

V gene TRBV20-1 combines with J gene TRBJ2-7; the D gene TCRdb calls, TRBD1, cannot be checked with no DNA. This CDR3 contains 14 residues. Germline CDR1 DFQATT, CDR2 SNEGSKA (reference sequence). This chain's CDR3 is CSARDSGKDYEQYF.

The rearrangement joins TRBV25-1 to TRBJ1-1. CDR3 size: 17 residues. CDR1 and CDR2 (germline): MGHDK, SYGVNS. CDR3 in amino acids: CASSEGGGGPQNTEAFF. Complete variable domain (other parts from reference TRBV25-1 and TRBJ1-1): EADIYQTPRYLVIGTGKKITLECSQTMGHDKMYWYQQDPGMELHLIHYSYGVNSTEKGDLSSESTVSRIRTEHFPLTLESARPSHTSQYLCASSEGGGGPQNTEAFFGQGTRLTVV.

This sequence joins TRBV20-1 and TRBJ2-1; TCRdb designates TRBD1, a call that cannot be tested without DNA. Germline CDR1 reads DFQATT; CDR2 reads SNEGSKA (reference sequence). There are 14 residues in the CDR3. The CDR3 reads CSARPTSGTNEQFF.

The V gene is TRBV5-1, the J gene TRBJ2-3; TCRdb gives TRBD2 as the D gene, but with no DNA this cannot be confirmed. The CDR3 runs to 15 residues. From germline, CDR1 is SGHRS and CDR2 YFSETQ. CDR3 amino acids: CASSPRRGGTDTQYF.

CDR3 sequence reads: CSARDRSWEQFF. The chain carries TRBV20-1 and TRBJ2-1. From germline, CDR1 is DFQATT and CDR2 SNEGSKA (reference sequence). The CDR3 spans 12 residues.

The J gene is TRBJ2-1, the V gene TRBV5-1; the TCRdb D gene call, TRBD2, has no DNA to confirm it. CDR3 length: 16 amino acids. Germline V gene lookup returns CDR1 SGHRS and CDR2 YFSETQ. The CDR3 protein is CASSGQAGQSYNEQFF.

The J gene is TRBJ2-7, the V gene TRBV3-1; the TCRdb call, TRBD2, lacks DNA for checking. The CDR3 contains 17 residues. Germline lookup yields CDR1 LGHDT and CDR2 YNNKEL (reference sequence). CDR3 sequence: CASSLPPTSGIANEQYF.

The J gene is TRBJ2-7, the V gene TRBV5-5. Germline loops: CDR1 SGHKS, CDR2 YYEKEE (reference sequence). This CDR3 spans 13 amino acids. The CDR3 loop is CASSLITVNEQYF.

The genes are TRBV4-3 and TRBJ2-5. CDR1 is LGHNA and CDR2 is YSLEER in the germline V gene. The CDR3 is made up of 16 amino acids. The CDR3 sequence: CASSQDLRGDQETQYF.

V is TRBV19 and J is TRBJ1-5; lacking DNA, the TRBD1 call made by TCRdb goes unchecked. In germline, CDR1 is LNHDA, CDR2 SQIVND (reference sequence). CDR3 length: 16 amino acids. CDR3 amino acids: CASRQAWGYGNQPQHF.

The rearrangement links TRBV28 to TRBJ2-7; there is no DNA to check the TCRdb D call of TRBD2. Germline values: CDR1 MDHEN, CDR2 SYDVKM. The CDR3 runs 17 residues. The CDR3 protein is CASSFSSVGSGRYEQYF.